A single sample gave rise to the 20 T cell receptor beta chains below, sequenced in a study of shared clonotypes between healthy human individuals (dated by TCRdb to the early 2020s). The library was built by means of the immunoSEQ multiplex PCR assay. In TCRdb, the immuneACCESS table is reduced to in-frame sequences with V and J assigned. These tables do not hold every clone; where another copy was compared, an unresolved V gene accounts for under half, and the others remain unexplained. This sample lists more than 1 million clones; approximately 80% were detected once. Jointly, the top ten make up approximately 0.5% of the sample. Input material: memory CD4+ T cells from PBMCs. This specimen's cell subset or site label, interpreted: CD45RA-negative fraction. These receptors originate from a young man in good health. Some clones in this sample may be carry-over from other donors' samples.

This clone was detected a few times. The chain has TRBV5-1 and TRBJ1-4; possibly TRBD1 for D (6 bases). Trimming cost V 4 bases and J 1 base, with 11 bases left between them. The CDR3 loop spans 15 amino acids. Per the germline V gene, CDR1 is SGHRS and CDR2 is YFSETQ. This chain's CDR3 is CASSPEGGTNEKLFF. The CDR3 DNA is TGCGCCAGCAGCCCTGAGGGGGGAACTAATGAAAAACTGTTTTTT.

The V gene is TRBV29-1, the J gene TRBJ2-1; 12 positions match TRBD1. Germline values: CDR1 SQVTM, CDR2 ANQGSEA. V lost 7 bases, J lost 9 bases, and 19 bases stayed unmatched. This CDR3 comprises 17 residues. CDR3 sequence reads: CSAVGTGGWSWSLEQFF. CDR3 DNA sequence: TGCAGCGCCGTGGGGACAGGGGGCTGGAGTTGGAGTCTTGAGCAGTTCTTC.

The chain couples TRBV28 to TRBJ2-1; 7 nucleotides match TRBD2. Germline V gene sequence: CDR1 MDHEN, CDR2 SYDVKM. This CDR3 comprises 16 residues. Losses at the gene ends were 8 bases for V and 4 bases for J; bases not matched to a gene: 14. This chain's CDR3 is CASRYSGGPSYNEQFF. The CDR3 DNA reads TGTGCCAGCCGATATTCGGGAGGCCCGTCTTACAATGAGCAGTTCTTC.

The CDR3 nucleotides read TGTGCCAGCAGCTTGACGCGGGAGAGCACAGATACGCAGTATTTT. This encodes CASSLTRESTDTQYF. V is TRBV5-4 and J is TRBJ2-3; TRBD2 aligns across 7 bases. With 1 base clipped from V and 0 bases from J, the junction kept 2 bases outside the gene matches. Germline assignment: CDR1 SGHNT and CDR2 YYREEE (reference sequence). CDR3 length equals 15 residues.

This chain uses TRBV4-1 with TRBJ1-4; TRBD1 is a possible D gene (5 bases). V lost 4 bases and J 0 bases, leaving 24 bases between the germline ends. In germline, CDR1 is MGHRA, CDR2 YSYEKL. This CDR3 region has 20 residues. CDR3: CASSPRVLGTAVTTNEKLFF. CDR3 nucleotides: TGCGCCAGCAGCCCCAGGGTTCTTGGGACCGCCGTCACAACTAATGAAAAACTGTTTTTT.

The J gene is TRBJ2-7, the V gene TRBV27; 12 nucleotides align to TRBD2. Germline V gene lookup returns CDR1 MNHEY and CDR2 SMNVEV (reference sequence). V shed 5 bases, J shed 5 bases, and the junction held 7 bases outside the gene matches. This CDR3 is built from 15 residues. The CDR3, as DNA: TGTGCCAGCAGTCTATGGACTAGCGGGATCAACGAGCAGTACTTC. Encoded protein: CASSLWTSGINEQYF.

This sequence joins TRBV11-3 and TRBJ2-5, with TRBD1 identical over 7 bases. With the DNA end fitting TRBJ2-7 better, the J assignment may be wrong. Germline V gene sequence: CDR1 SGHNT, CDR2 YENEEA. This CDR3 has 13 residues. For the CDR3, the DNA is TGTGCCAGCAGCCCGGTGGCAGGGGGCGAGCAGTACTTC. Its protein is CASSPVAGGEQYF.

V is TRBV5-1 and J is TRBJ2-3, with TRBD2 matching over 8 bases. Looked up from germline, CDR1 is SGHRS and CDR2 is YFSETQ. The junction had 6 bases not matched to a gene; V was cut back by 6 bases and J by 0 bases. The CDR3 consists of 15 residues. CDR3 DNA: TGCGCCAGCAATCTAGCGGGTTCAAGCACAGATACGCAGTATTTT. Residues: CASNLAGSSTDTQYF.

The chain couples TRBV5-4 to TRBJ2-7; a possible D gene is TRBD2 (6 bases). Looked up from germline, CDR1 is SGHNT and CDR2 is YYREEE (reference sequence). Trimming cost V 0 bases and J 6 bases, with 16 bases left between them. CDR3 size: 15 residues. In DNA, the CDR3 is TGTGCCAGCAGCTTGGATTCCCGGGAGTGGGCCGAGCAGTACTTC. Amino acids: CASSLDSREWAEQYF. The entire variable domain, with the rest obtained from reference TRBV5-4 and TRBJ2-7, is as follows: ETGVTQSPTHLIKTRGQQVTLRCSSQSGHNTVSWYQQALGQGPQFIFQYYREEENGRGNFPPRFSGLQFPNYSSELNVNALELDDSALYLCASSLDSREWAEQYFGPGTRLTVT.

This chain connects TRBV18 to TRBJ1-1; D uncertain. Per the germline V gene, CDR1 is KGHSH and CDR2 is LQKENI. Trimming left V 4 bases short and J 1 base short, with 13 bases between. This CDR3 has 15 amino acids. CDR3 in amino acids: CASSLRREGNTEAFF. The CDR3, as DNA: TGTGCCAGCTCACTGCGGCGGGAAGGGAACACTGAAGCTTTCTTT.

The CDR3 DNA reads as TGTGCCAGCAGCAGAGTACTAGACGGGGTAAATACGCAGTATTTT. This sequence encodes CASSRVLDGVNTQYF. The chain carries TRBV7-2 and TRBJ2-3; possible D gene TRBD2, 5 bases. V lost 5 bases and J lost 7, with 19 bases in between. The CDR3 contains 15 residues. Germline CDR1 reads SGHTA; CDR2 reads FQGNSA.

V is TRBV11-1 and J is TRBJ2-3, with 8 bases lining up with TRBD2. The junction had 14 bases not matched to a gene; V was cut back by 5 bases and J by 4 bases. Germline lookup yields CDR1 SGHAT and CDR2 FQDESV (reference sequence). This CDR3 has 17 residues. The CDR3 here is CASSPRPSGRGPDTQYF. In DNA, the CDR3 is TGTGCCAGCAGCCCTCGCCCAAGCGGGAGAGGGCCAGATACGCAGTATTTT.

The chain links TRBV7-2 to TRBJ1-4, with a weak D call TRBD1 (5 bases). The V end was cut by 3 bases, the J end by 6 bases, with 17 bases between. There are 16 residues in the CDR3. Germline V gives CDR1 SGHTA, CDR2 FQGNSA. The CDR3 sequence: CASSFSGGGVDEKLFF. The CDR3 bases are TGTGCCAGCAGCTTTAGCGGTGGAGGGGTGGATGAAAAACTGTTTTTT.

The chain combines TRBV7-9 with TRBJ2-3; 11 bases map to TRBD2. The CDR3 contains 17 residues. In germline, CDR1 is SEHNR, CDR2 FQNEAQ (reference sequence). Trimming removed 5 bases from V and 0 bases from J; junction bases left unmatched: 7. In nucleotides, the CDR3 is TGTGCCAGCAGCCCGGGACTAGCGGTTACTAGCACAGATACGCAGTATTTT. The encoded protein is CASSPGLAVTSTDTQYF.

This chain joins TRBV4-2 and TRBJ1-3, with D tentatively TRBD1 (5 bases). There are 15 residues in the CDR3. The V end was cut by 1 base, the J end by 0 bases, with 7 bases between. CDR1 and CDR2 (germline): LGHNA, YNFKEQ. Here the CDR3 DNA reads TGTGCCAGCAGCCAAGGACAGTACTCTGGAAACACCATATATTTT. Its translation is CASSQGQYSGNTIYF.

V is TRBV6-5 and J is TRBJ2-2, with unresolved D. The germline V and J ends were trimmed by 3 bases and 3 bases, with 14 bases remaining between them. This CDR3 has 16 residues. CDR1 and CDR2 (germline): MNHEY, SVGAGI. The CDR3 protein is CASSYRPIGHTGELFF. CDR3 sequence (DNA): TGTGCCAGCAGTTATCGTCCCATCGGACACACCGGGGAGCTGTTTTTT.

The chain uses TRBV11-3 and TRBJ1-3; no clear D gene. This CDR3 comprises 12 residues. Trimming left V 6 bases short and J 6 bases short, with 9 bases between. Germline V gene data show CDR1 as SGHNT and CDR2 as YENEEA. The CDR3 DNA reads TGTGCCAGCAGGCCGTTGGTAAACACCATATATTTT. Translating gives CASRPLVNTIYF.

This chain uses TRBV25-1 with TRBJ2-2; a possible D gene is TRBD1 (6 bases). Trimming left V 8 bases short and J 5 bases short, with 9 bases between. Germline loops: CDR1 MGHDK, CDR2 SYGVNS. The CDR3 has 12 residues. In DNA form, the CDR3 reads TGTGCCAGCGGAAGGGGGACCGGGGAGCTGTTTTTT. Protein: CASGRGTGELFF.

Concerning this clone: A read error may explain this, as a much larger clone is one base away. The rearrangement links TRBV28 to TRBJ1-2; D remains unclear. The CDR3 loop spans 10 amino acids. The germline CDR1 and CDR2 sequences are MDHEN and SYDVKM. The CDR3 DNA sequence: TGTGCCAGCTTTCGGTATGACTACACCTTC. Its protein is CASFRYDYTF.

The rearrangement links TRBV11-2 to TRBJ2-2; D gene ambiguous. The CDR3 length is 14 residues. V gave up 3 bases and J gave up 5 bases, with 10 bases separating them. Germline values: CDR1 SGHAT, CDR2 FQNNGV. CDR3 residues: CASSFQTFTGELFF. CDR3 sequence (DNA): TGTGCCAGCAGCTTCCAGACATTTACCGGGGAGCTGTTTTTT.